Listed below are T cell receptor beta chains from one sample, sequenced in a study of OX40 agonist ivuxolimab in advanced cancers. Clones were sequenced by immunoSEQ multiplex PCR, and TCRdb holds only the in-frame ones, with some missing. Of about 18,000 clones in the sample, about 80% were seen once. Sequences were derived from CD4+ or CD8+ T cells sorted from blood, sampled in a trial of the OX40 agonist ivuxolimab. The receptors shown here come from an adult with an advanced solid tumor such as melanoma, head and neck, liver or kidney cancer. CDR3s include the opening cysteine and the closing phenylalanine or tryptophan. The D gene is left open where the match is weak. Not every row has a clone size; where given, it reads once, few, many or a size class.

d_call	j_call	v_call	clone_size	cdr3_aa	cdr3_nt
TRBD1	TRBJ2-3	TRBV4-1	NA	CASSPSEPSVGQASTDTQYF	TGCGCCAGCAGCCCCTCGGAGCCCTCGGTGGGACAGGCCAGCACAGATACGCAGTATTTT
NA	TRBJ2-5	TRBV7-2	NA	CASSLRGLWETQYF	TGTGCCAGCAGCTTACGGGGGTTGTGGGAGACCCAGTACTTC
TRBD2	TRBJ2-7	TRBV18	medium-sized	CASSLGRGGVYEQYF	TGTGCCAGCTCACTGGGTCGGGGGGGCGTATACGAGCAGTACTTC
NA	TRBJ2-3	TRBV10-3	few	CAISVREEADTQYF	TGTGCCATCAGTGTCAGGGAAGAAGCAGATACGCAGTATTTT
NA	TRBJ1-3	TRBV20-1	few	CSASKIDTIYF	TGCAGTGCTAGTAAAATAGACACCATATATTTT
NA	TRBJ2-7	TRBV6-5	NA	CASSYSQGFHEQYF	TGTGCCAGCAGTTACTCGCAGGGTTTCCACGAGCAGTACTTC
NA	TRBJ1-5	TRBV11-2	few	CASSPGGFSQPQHF	TGTGCCAGCAGCCCCGGGGGATTTTCCCAGCCCCAGCATTTT
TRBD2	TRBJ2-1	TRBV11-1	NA	CASTEAGGTYNEQFF	TGTGCCAGCACCGAAGCGGGGGGGACCTACAATGAGCAGTTCTTC
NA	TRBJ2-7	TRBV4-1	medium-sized	CASSGDGEDEQYF	TGCGCCAGCAGTGGGGACGGCGAGGACGAGCAGTACTTC
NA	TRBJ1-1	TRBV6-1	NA	CASSEGQARDEAFF	TGTGCCAGCAGTGAAGGCCAGGCGAGGGATGAAGCTTTCTTT
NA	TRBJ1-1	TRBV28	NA	CASQGNTEAFF	TGTGCCAGCCAGGGGAACACTGAAGCTTTCTTT
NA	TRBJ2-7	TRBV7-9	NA	CASSLFYNFTYEQYF	TGTGCCAGCAGCTTATTCTACAATTTCACCTACGAGCAGTACTTC
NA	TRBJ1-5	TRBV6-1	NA	CASSQRGNQPQHF	TGTGCCAGCTCACAAAGGGGTAATCAGCCCCAGCATTTT
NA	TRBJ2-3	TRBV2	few	CASSGSMRDTQYF	TGTGCCAGCAGTGGGTCCATGAGAGATACGCAGTATTTT
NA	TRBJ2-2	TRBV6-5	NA	CASRSTGELFF	TGTGCCAGCAGAAGCACCGGGGAGCTGTTTTTT
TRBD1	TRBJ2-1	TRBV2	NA	CASCTVRYRGPYNEQFF	TGTGCCAGCTGCACAGTCCGATACAGGGGGCCCTACAATGAGCAGTTCTTC